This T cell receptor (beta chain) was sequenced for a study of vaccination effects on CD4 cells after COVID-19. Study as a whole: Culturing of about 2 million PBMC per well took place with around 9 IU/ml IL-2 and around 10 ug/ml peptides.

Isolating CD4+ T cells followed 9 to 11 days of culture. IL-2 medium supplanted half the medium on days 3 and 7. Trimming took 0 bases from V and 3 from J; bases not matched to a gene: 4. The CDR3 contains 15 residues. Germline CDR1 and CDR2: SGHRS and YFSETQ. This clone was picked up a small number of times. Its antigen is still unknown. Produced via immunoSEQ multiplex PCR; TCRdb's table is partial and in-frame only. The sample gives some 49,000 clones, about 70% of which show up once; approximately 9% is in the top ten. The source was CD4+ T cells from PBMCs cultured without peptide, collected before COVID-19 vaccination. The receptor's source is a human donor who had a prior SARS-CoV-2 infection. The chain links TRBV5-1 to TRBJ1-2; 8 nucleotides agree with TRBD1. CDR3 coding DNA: TGCGCCAGCAGCTTGGAGGCAGGGGGCGACTATGGCTACACCTTC. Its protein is CASSLEAGGDYGYTF.